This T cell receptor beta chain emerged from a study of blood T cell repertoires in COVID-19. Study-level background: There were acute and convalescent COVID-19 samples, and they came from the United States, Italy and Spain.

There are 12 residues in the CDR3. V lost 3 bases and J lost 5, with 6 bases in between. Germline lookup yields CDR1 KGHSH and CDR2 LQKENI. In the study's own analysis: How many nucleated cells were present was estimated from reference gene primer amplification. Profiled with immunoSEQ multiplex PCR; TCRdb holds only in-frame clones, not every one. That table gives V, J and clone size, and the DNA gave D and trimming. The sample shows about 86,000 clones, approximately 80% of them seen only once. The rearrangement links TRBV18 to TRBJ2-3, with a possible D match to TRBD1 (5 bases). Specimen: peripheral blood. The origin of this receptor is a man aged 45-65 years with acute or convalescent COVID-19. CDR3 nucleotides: TGTGCCAGCTCACCTGACAGAGATACGCAGTATTTT. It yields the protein CASSPDRDTQYF. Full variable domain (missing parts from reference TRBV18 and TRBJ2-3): NAGVMQNPRHLVRRRGQEARLRCSPMKGHSHVYWYRQLPEEGLKFMVYLQKENIIDESGMPKERFSAEFPKEGPSILRIQQVVRGDSAAYFCASSPDRDTQYFGPGTRLTVL.